Below are 13 T cell receptor beta chains sequenced from a single sample in a study of shared clonotypes between healthy human individuals. The table came from immunoSEQ multiplex PCR; TCRdb's copy has only in-frame clones and leaves some out. The sample has 1,100,000 or so clones, around 82% seen once. The sample taken for sequencing was memory CD4+ T cells from PBMCs. Described subset: CD45RA-negative fraction. The receptors come from a man in his late teens or twenties in good health. Some clones in this sample may be carry-over from other donors' samples.

J is TRBJ2-5 and V is TRBV7-9, with TRBD2 matching 12 bases. This CDR3 comprises 18 residues. Trimming cost V 0 bases and J 5 bases; bases outside gene matches: 10. CDR1 and CDR2 from the germline V gene are SEHNR and FQNEAQ (reference sequence). The CDR3 DNA sequence: TGTGCCAGCAGCTTAGCGGCTAGCGGGAGGGCCTTGGGGGAGACCCAGTACTTC. This gives the protein CASSLAASGRALGETQYF.

The V call is TRBV7-2, the J call TRBJ1-5; 9 nucleotides align to TRBD1. The germline CDR1 and CDR2 sequences are SGHTA and FQGNSA. Unmatched junction bases numbered 9, after V lost 6 bases and J lost 6 bases. The CDR3 has 15 amino acids. CDR3 bases: TGTGCCAGCAGGCAAACAGGGGGCGAGGGTCAGCCCCAGCATTTT. Amino acid sequence: CASRQTGGEGQPQHF.

The rearrangement joins TRBV28 to TRBJ2-5; D call uncertain. This CDR3 region has 15 residues. V lost 6 bases and J lost 1, with 15 bases in between. Germline-derived CDR1 and CDR2 are MDHEN and SYDVKM. The CDR3 region is CASRTRTGPQETQYF. CDR3 coding DNA: TGTGCCAGCAGAACCCGGACCGGGCCCCAAGAGACCCAGTACTTC.

The chain combines TRBV5-4 with TRBJ1-5; D is undetermined. This CDR3 is 14 amino acids long. Trimming removed 3 bases from V and 3 bases from J, with 10 bases in between. The germline V gene encodes CDR1 SGHNT and CDR2 YYREEE (reference sequence). CDR3 amino acids: CASSSRPTNQPQHF. The CDR3 DNA sequence: TGTGCCAGCAGCTCCCGACCCACCAATCAGCCCCAGCATTTT.

The chain joins TRBV6-5 to TRBJ1-2, with D possibly being TRBD1 (5 bases). Germline V gene data show CDR1 as MNHEY and CDR2 as SVGAGI. This CDR3 has 14 amino acids. Trimming left V 5 bases short and J 5 bases short, with 15 bases between. The CDR3 DNA follows: TGTGCCAGCAGTCCCGAAGCCAGGGAATATGGCTACACCTTC. Translated, it gives CASSPEAREYGYTF.

This clone has just a few counts. In DNA form, the CDR3 reads TGTGCCAGCAGCGTGGACCCTAAGGGCTACGAGCAGTACTTC. Translating gives CASSVDPKGYEQYF. This chain connects TRBV9 to TRBJ2-7; D is ambiguous. From germline, CDR1 is SGDLS and CDR2 YYNGEE. This CDR3 spans 14 amino acids. V lost 2 bases and J 3 bases, leaving 12 bases between the germline ends. Complete variable domain (other parts from reference TRBV9 and TRBJ2-7): DSGVTQTPKHLITATGQRVTLRCSPRSGDLSVYWYQQSLDQGLQFLIQYYNGEERAKGNILERFSAQQFPDLHSELNLSSLELGDSALYFCASSVDPKGYEQYFGPGTRLTVT.

The genes are TRBV18 and TRBJ1-5; 10 nucleotides match TRBD1. Germline V gene data show CDR1 as KGHSH and CDR2 as LQKENI. The trim removed 4 bases at V and 4 bases at J, leaving 4 bases unmatched. This CDR3 comprises 15 residues. CDR3 amino acids: CASSLSDRGNQPQHF. The DNA for the CDR3 is TGTGCCAGCTCACTTTCGGACAGGGGGAATCAGCCCCAGCATTTT. Filled out from reference TRBV18 and TRBJ1-5, the complete variable domain reads NAGVMQNPRHLVRRRGQEARLRCSPMKGHSHVYWYRQLPEEGLKFMVYLQKENIIDESGMPKERFSAEFPKEGPSILRIQQVVRGDSAAYFCASSLSDRGNQPQHFGDGTRLSIL.

The chain is built from TRBV10-1 and TRBJ2-7, with D possibly being TRBD1 or TRBD2 (5 bases each). This CDR3 has 14 residues. V was shortened by 6 bases and J by 1 base, with 13 bases between the two germline ends. The germline V gene encodes CDR1 WNHNN and CDR2 SYGVQD (reference sequence). CDR3 DNA sequence: TGCGCCAGCAGCTCAGGGACGGCGTCCTACGAGCAGTACTTC. Protein: CASSSGTASYEQYF.

In this sample, this clone turned up a few times. J is TRBJ2-1 and V is TRBV5-4; 11 nucleotides agree with TRBD2. The germline CDR1 and CDR2 sequences are SGHNT and YYREEE (reference sequence). The trim removed 4 bases at V and 3 bases at J, leaving 3 bases unmatched. CDR3 length equals 15 residues. The DNA for the CDR3 is TGTGCCAGCAGCCCGACTAGCGGGAACTACAATGAGCAGTTCTTC. Its protein is CASSPTSGNYNEQFF. The entire variable domain, with the rest obtained from reference TRBV5-4 and TRBJ2-1, is as follows: ETGVTQSPTHLIKTRGQQVTLRCSSQSGHNTVSWYQQALGQGPQFIFQYYREEENGRGNFPPRFSGLQFPNYSSELNVNALELDDSALYLCASSPTSGNYNEQFFGPGTRLTVL.

The chain uses TRBV5-5 and TRBJ1-5; D gene ambiguous. Looked up from germline, CDR1 is SGHKS and CDR2 is YYEKEE (reference sequence). CDR3 length equals 14 residues. V lost 3 bases, J lost 8 bases, and 15 bases lay in between. The DNA of the CDR3 is TGTGCCAGCAGCTGGAGGGCGCCGGGTGAGCCCCAGCATTTT. Its protein product is CASSWRAPGEPQHF.

The chain has TRBV7-2 and TRBJ1-5, with D possibly TRBD1 on 6 matching bases. The CDR3 runs 15 residues. Germline values: CDR1 SGHTA, CDR2 FQGNSA. V lost 1 base to trimming and J lost 3 bases, with 10 bases between them. The CDR3 spells CASSLGQAFNQPQHF. The DNA for the CDR3 is TGTGCCAGCAGCTTAGGACAGGCGTTCAATCAGCCCCAGCATTTT.

V gene TRBV18 combines with J gene TRBJ2-1, with no clear D. Trimming cost V 5 bases and J 3 bases, with 14 bases left between them. The CDR3 contains 15 residues. The germline V gene encodes CDR1 KGHSH and CDR2 LQKENI. Here the CDR3 DNA reads TGTGCCAGCTCAGACCAAGGCCCAGACTACAATGAGCAGTTCTTC. Amino acid sequence: CASSDQGPDYNEQFF.

This clone has only a few counts. The V call is TRBV5-8, the J call TRBJ2-7, with D uncertain. CDR1 is SGHTS, CDR2 YDEGEE, per germline. The CDR3 consists of 17 residues. V dropped 3 bases and J dropped 1 base, with 20 bases sitting between them. The CDR3 here is CASSSPLSSRGSYEQYF. The CDR3 DNA is TGTGCCAGCAGCTCACCCCTGTCGAGCCGTGGATCCTACGAGCAGTACTTC.